The 21 T cell receptor beta chains below come from one sample, sequenced in a study of blood T cells in healthy people across ages. Then a second PCR, running roughly 7 to 11 cycles, was carried out with a sample-barcoded 5' primer and a J-beta primer mix. TCRdb passed the 5' RACE reads through MiXCR, listing each CDR3 protein once. The table shows around 1.7 million distinct CDR3 sequences, with over 25% occurring only once. Sample: blood. The source of these receptors is a woman aged 25 to 39 in good health.

This chain joins TRBV5-5 and TRBJ1-4; D not resolved. V dropped 1 base and J dropped 3 bases, with 10 bases sitting between them. Germline CDR1 SGHKS, CDR2 YYEKEE (reference sequence). There are 15 residues in the CDR3. The CDR3 nucleotides read TGTGCCAGCAGCTTGCTGACAACAGCTAATGAAAAACTGTTTTTT. It specifies CASSLLTTANEKLFF. Combining the CDR3 with reference TRBV5-5 and TRBJ1-4 gives the whole variable domain DAGVTQSPTHLIKTRGQQVTLRCSPISGHKSVSWYQQVLGQGPQFIFQYYEKEERGRGNFPDRFSARQFPNYSSELNVNALLLGDSALYLCASSLLTTANEKLFFGSGTQLSVL.

The chain links TRBV7-2 to TRBJ2-1; 9 nucleotides align to TRBD2. The CDR3 extends over 13 amino acids. Germline V CDR1 and CDR2: SGHTA, FQGNSA. The J segment lost 15 bases and the V segment lost 6 bases, leaving 12 bases of the junction unmatched. In DNA form, the CDR3 reads TGTGCCAGCAGTTCACATTTAGCGGGAGTTGGGTTCTTC. Protein sequence: CASSSHLAGVGFF.

The chain employs TRBV7-6 and TRBJ2-7; TRBD2 aligns across 9 bases. The V gene's germline CDR1 is SGHVS and CDR2 FNYEAQ. The CDR3 runs to 19 residues. Trimming removed 3 bases from V and 7 bases from J; junction bases left unmatched: 22. The chain's CDR3 is CASSFDRAGTSRRVDEQYF. The DNA for the CDR3 is TGTGCCAGCAGCTTCGACAGGGCCGGGACTAGCAGGAGGGTAGATGAGCAGTACTTC.

This clonotype was counted a single time. This sequence joins TRBV10-3 and TRBJ1-1, with TRBD1 matching over 7 bases. In germline, CDR1 is ENHRY, CDR2 SYGVKD. CDR3 length equals 15 residues. Germline trimming cut 3 bases from V and 7 bases from J; bases unmatched to any gene: 11. DNA for the CDR3: TGTGCCATCAGTGATCACCGGGACAGACCTCTTGAAGCTTTCTTT. This gives the protein CAISDHRDRPLEAFF.

This clonotype has more than one count but fewer than ten. The chain carries TRBV7-9 and TRBJ2-7; TRBD1 agrees at 7 bases. The V and J ends lost 9 bases and 0 bases, in that order; junction bases with no gene match: 17. This CDR3 has 17 residues. Germline CDR1 SEHNR, CDR2 FQNEAQ (reference sequence). In DNA form, the CDR3 reads TGTGCCAGTACCGTTGGGGACAGTGCTTCGACCTCCTACGAGCAGTACTTC. It codes for CASTVGDSASTSYEQYF.

This clonotype showed up many times. The chain is built from TRBV7-9 and TRBJ1-1; TRBD1 might be the D (5 bases). CDR1 is SEHNR, CDR2 FQNEAQ, per germline (reference sequence). V was cut by 5 bases and J by 7 bases, with 11 bases left in between. The CDR3 totals 12 residues. The DNA for the CDR3 is TGTGCCAGCAGCCTTGGGACTTATGAAGCTTTCTTT. Its protein is CASSLGTYEAFF.

V usage is TRBV5-5 and J usage is TRBJ1-6, with TRBD1 matching 7 bases. The germline V gene encodes CDR1 SGHKS and CDR2 YYEKEE (reference sequence). Trimming took 4 bases from V and 7 from J; bases not matched to a gene: 8. This CDR3 is built from 15 residues. This CDR3 is CASSTAWDRNSPLHF. The CDR3 DNA sequence: TGTGCCAGCAGCACGGCCTGGGACAGAAATTCACCCCTCCACTTT.

Worth noting for this clonotype: Just one base apart from a much larger clone, this may be a read error. This chain links TRBV6-5 with TRBJ1-1; no reliable D call. Germline CDR1 reads MNHEY; CDR2 reads SVGAGI. The V end was cut by 2 bases, the J end by 1 base, with 2 bases between. The CDR3 contains 12 residues. CDR3 residues: CASSYENTEAFF. In nucleotides, the CDR3 is TGTGCCAGCAGTTACGAGAACACTGAAGCTTTCTTT.

The chain employs TRBV3-1 and TRBJ2-5, with a weak D call TRBD1 (5 bases). This CDR3 has 15 amino acids. The germline CDR1 and CDR2 sequences are LGHDT and YNNKEL (reference sequence). The V end lost 5 bases, the J end lost 2 bases, and 15 bases lay between the germline ends. DNA for the CDR3: TGTGCCAGCAGCTTCCGGACATTGGGTCAAGAGACCCAGTACTTC. It encodes CASSFRTLGQETQYF.

This clonotype has just a few counts. The chain links TRBV9 to TRBJ2-3; a possible D gene is TRBD2 (6 bases). The CDR3 is 16 residues long. Germline-derived CDR1 and CDR2 are SGDLS and YYNGEE. V shed 4 bases and J shed 6 bases, with 21 bases lying between them. The CDR3 reads CASSTLATTAGDTQYF. CDR3 coding DNA: TGTGCCAGCAGCACACTTGCGACAACCGCGGGGGATACGCAGTATTTT.

This clonotype was found many times. The chain is built from TRBV11-2 and TRBJ2-7; D tentatively reads TRBD1 or TRBD2 (5 bases each). V dropped 10 bases and J dropped 4 bases, with 14 bases sitting between them. Germline loops: CDR1 SGHAT, CDR2 FQNNGV. The CDR3 is made up of 12 amino acids. CDR3 loop: CATRDDWYEQYF. CDR3 DNA sequence: TGTGCCACCAGGGACGACTGGTACGAGCAGTACTTC.

In nucleotides, the CDR3 is TGTGCCAGCAGTTACTCGCGGACAGAAAAAAACACCATATATTTT. Amino acid sequence: CASSYSRTEKNTIYF. This sequence joins TRBV6-6 and TRBJ1-3; tentatively, D is TRBD1 (6 bases). V lost 0 bases and J 6 bases, leaving 12 bases between the germline ends. Germline V gives CDR1 MNHNY, CDR2 SVGAGI (reference sequence). The CDR3 contains 15 residues.

This sequence joins TRBV7-2 and TRBJ2-1; 15 positions agree with TRBD2. This CDR3 is built from 19 residues. The trim removed 3 bases at V and 9 bases at J, leaving 15 bases unmatched. Germline V gives CDR1 SGHTA, CDR2 FQGNSA. This CDR3 is CASSFVPGGLAGGRVEQFF. The CDR3, as DNA: TGTGCCAGCAGCTTTGTCCCGGGGGGACTAGCGGGAGGTAGGGTTGAGCAGTTCTTC.

J is TRBJ2-5 and V is TRBV7-2, with D perhaps TRBD1 (6 bases). The last part of the DNA fits TRBJ2-7 better; the J call may be wrong. This CDR3 is built from 15 residues. Germline CDR1 is SGHTA and CDR2 is FQGNSA. The CDR3 nucleotides read TGTGCCAGCAGACCCCCCGGACAGATGGCTACCGAGCAGTACTTC. Its translation is CASRPPGQMATEQYF.

About this clonotype itself: This may arise from a read error, as a much more abundant clone is one base away. The CDR3 DNA sequence: TGCGCCAGCAGGGCTCGGGACAGCTCCTACGAGCAGTACTTC. It translates to CASRARDSSYEQYF. The chain links TRBV5-1 to TRBJ2-7, with 7 bases lining up with TRBD1. The CDR3 is 14 residues long. Trimming cost V 5 bases and J 0 bases; bases outside gene matches: 5. The V gene's germline CDR1 is SGHRS and CDR2 YFSETQ.

This clonotype has a handful of counts. The chain uses TRBV11-2 and TRBJ2-7; 12 nucleotides align to TRBD1. This CDR3 region has 15 residues. Trimming removed 5 bases from V and 2 bases from J; junction bases left unmatched: 4. Germline CDR1 is SGHAT and CDR2 is FQNNGV. CDR3 sequence reads: CASSGTGGVAYEQYF. In DNA, the CDR3 is TGTGCCAGCAGCGGGACAGGGGGCGTAGCCTACGAGCAGTACTTC.

Turning to this clonotype: A much larger clone lies a single base off, so this may be a read error. This rearrangement joins TRBV9 to TRBJ2-1; unclear D gene. The J call is uncertain, as TRBJ2-7 better fits the DNA end. The CDR3 runs to 13 residues. Germline V gene lookup returns CDR1 SGDLS and CDR2 YYNGEE. The CDR3, as DNA: TGTGCCAGCAGCCCCCTCAGGTTCAATGAGCAGTACTTC. Amino acid sequence: CASSPLRFNEQYF.

The chain uses TRBV24-1 and TRBJ1-5, with D possibly matching TRBD1 (5 bases). V was shortened by 9 bases and J by 4 bases, with 18 bases between the two germline ends. Germline CDR1 KGHDR, CDR2 SFDVKD. The CDR3 spans 15 residues. CDR3 sequence: CATAPHGASNQPQHF. The CDR3 DNA reads TGTGCCACCGCCCCTCATGGGGCTTCAAATCAGCCCCAGCATTTT.

This chain links TRBV29-1 with TRBJ1-3; D unresolved. The CDR3 extends over 13 amino acids. V was cut by 2 bases and J by 4 bases, with 9 bases left in between. In germline, CDR1 is SQVTM, CDR2 ANQGSEA. Here the CDR3 reads CSVEQQSGNTIYF. CDR3 nucleotides: TGCAGCGTTGAACAACAGTCAGGAAACACCATATATTTT.

This clonotype occurred many times. The chain joins TRBV5-1 to TRBJ2-7; 8 positions match TRBD1. J gave up 4 bases and V 5 bases, and 11 bases lay outside the gene matches. Germline CDR1 and CDR2: SGHRS and YFSETQ. This CDR3 has 15 amino acids. The CDR3 loop reads CASRNGQGGFYEQYF. The CDR3 DNA follows: TGCGCCAGCAGAAATGGACAGGGAGGTTTTTACGAGCAGTACTTC.

Comments on this clonotype: This may arise from a read error, as a much more abundant clone is one base away. The chain links TRBV28 to TRBJ2-7; tentatively, D is TRBD1 (6 bases). The CDR3 sequence is 12 residues long. Germline values: CDR1 MDHEN, CDR2 SYDVKM. The CDR3 nucleotides are TGTGCCGGCAGTTTTGACAGGATCGGACAGTACTTC. It encodes CAGSFDRIGQYF.